This passage covers 2 T cell receptor beta chains from one sample sequenced in a study of T cell changes during pregnancy in multiple sclerosis. Generated by immunoSEQ multiplex PCR, the TCRdb table keeps only in-frame clones and is missing some. The sample carries 50,000 to 70,000 clones, 80% to 95% recorded once. Source: peripheral blood, taken in the second trimester of pregnancy. The receptors stem from a female donor with multiple sclerosis, enrolled in a pregnancy study.

The count of this clone is one. This chain joins TRBV11-3 and TRBJ2-2; 9 bases are a match to TRBD1. CDR1 is SGHNT, CDR2 YENEEA, per germline. J lost 9 bases, V lost 5 bases, and 10 bases had no gene match. This CDR3 is 15 amino acids long. The CDR3, as DNA: TGTGCCAGCAGCCCGGACAGGGGCCGTCACCGGGAGCTGTTTTTT. Translated: CASSPDRGRHRELFF.

The V gene is TRBV6-5, the J gene TRBJ1-2; perhaps TRBD1 as D (5 bases). Germline assignment: CDR1 MNHEY and CDR2 SVGAGI. This CDR3 is built from 13 residues. Deletions cut 7 bases from V and 0 bases from J, with 9 bases between. CDR3 amino acids: CASTTTANYGYTF. The CDR3 DNA reads as TGTGCCAGCACCACGACAGCTAACTATGGCTACACCTTC.